This is a list of T cell receptor beta chains from one sample in a study of response to subunit inactivated influenza vaccine. A single record per CDR3 protein comes from TCRdb applying MiXCR to the RT-PCR reads. The table includes around 250,000 distinct CDR3 sequences, less than 15% detected once. The specimen comprised non-naive T cells sorted from PBMCs, sampled around 14 days before vaccination. The receptors were gathered from a man aged 45 to 65 who received an inactivated influenza vaccine. Both conserved end residues are part of each CDR3. The D gene is left open where the match is weak. Some rows have no size entry. The others give once, few or many, or a class for an expanded clone.

D	size	length	J	V	DNA	CDR3
.	many	15	TRBJ2-1	TRBV5-1	TGCGCCAGCAGCCCCCGTGAGGGACCCCACAATGAGCAGTTCTTC	CASSPREGPHNEQFF
.	few	20	TRBJ2-7	TRBV4-3	TGCGCCAGCAGCCAAGAAGGGCCTGGGGCAGGGGCCCTTCCTGGGGACGAGCAGTACTTC	CASSQEGPGAGALPGDEQYF
TRBD1	.	16	TRBJ1-2	TRBV28	TGTGCCAGCAGTTCCTACCCAGGGGGGCGCGACTATGGCTACACCTTC	CASSSYPGGRDYGYTF
.	few	13	TRBJ2-5	TRBV7-2	TGTGCCAGCAGCTTGGACCCATGGGAGACCCAGTACTTC	CASSLDPWETQYF
TRBD2	.	14	TRBJ2-1	TRBV24-1	TGTGCCACCAGTGATTTGGCTAGCGGGAATGAGCAGTTCTTC	CATSDLASGNEQFF
.	few	12	TRBJ1-1	TRBV20-1	TGCAGTGCTAGCCTAATGAACACTGAAGCTTTCTTT	CSASLMNTEAFF
TRBD2	few	15	TRBJ2-5	TRBV25-1	TGTGCCAGCAGTGGGGTAGCGGGGTACCAAGAGACCCAGTACTTC	CASSGVAGYQETQYF
TRBD2	few	15	TRBJ2-5	TRBV6-5	TGTGCCAGCCACTCAGGACTAGCGGGGCTGGAGACCCAGTACTTC	CASHSGLAGLETQYF
.	many	14	TRBJ2-7	TRBV20-1	TGCAGTGCTAGCTCTACCCCTAGCTCCTACGAGCAGTACTTC	CSASSTPSSYEQYF
TRBD1	few	16	TRBJ1-2	TRBV7-2	TGTGCCAGCAGCTTAGCTACTCCGGGACAGGGTAGAGGCTACACCTTC	CASSLATPGQGRGYTF
.	few	17	TRBJ2-1	TRBV20-1	TGCAGTGCTAGAGACGTAGCGCGGGGGCGACTATACAATGAGCAGTTCTTC	CSARDVARGRLYNEQFF
.	.	13	TRBJ2-3	TRBV5-1	TGCGCCAGCAGAAATTCAGGTGCCGATACGCAGTATTTT	CASRNSGADTQYF
.	few	13	TRBJ1-1	TRBV20-1	TGCAGTGCCTTGACAGATCGGAACACTGAAGCTTTCTTT	CSALTDRNTEAFF
TRBD1	.	15	TRBJ2-7	TRBV29-1	TGCAGCGTTGAAGATCTTGGACAGGGGAATTCCGAGCAGTACTTC	CSVEDLGQGNSEQYF
.	.	14	TRBJ1-1	TRBV6-1	TGTGCCAGCAGTGAGATAGTTACGAACACTGAAGCTTTCTTT	CASSEIVTNTEAFF
.	many	13	TRBJ1-2	TRBV7-9	TGTGCCAGCAGCTTCAGGGTAGACGATGGCTACACCTTC	CASSFRVDDGYTF
.	.	14	TRBJ2-5	TRBV6-2/TRBV6-3	TGTGCCAGCACCGGCCAGTCCCTCGGGGAGACCCAGTACTTC	CASTGQSLGETQYF
TRBD1	few	14	TRBJ2-7	TRBV7-9	TGTGCCAGCAGCGCGACAGGGGCTAGGAACGAGCAGTACTTC	CASSATGARNEQYF
.	.	17	TRBJ2-3	TRBV6-2/TRBV6-3	TGTGCCAGCAGTTACTCCGATCTGGTGGGCGGGGAAGATACGCAGTATTTT	CASSYSDLVGGEDTQYF
TRBD1	.	13	TRBJ1-2	TRBV28	TGTGCCAGCAGTTTATCAGGGGGCTATGGCTACACCTTC	CASSLSGGYGYTF
.	.	15	TRBJ2-5	TRBV5-4	TGTGCCAGCAGCTTGGCCCCGACCTCACAAGAGACCCAGTACTTC	CASSLAPTSQETQYF
.	many	14	TRBJ2-1	TRBV6-2/TRBV6-3	TGTGCCAGCAGTTACTCGAAGGTAGTCCCTGAGCAGTTCTTC	CASSYSKVVPEQFF
.	few	14	TRBJ1-5	TRBV20-1	TGCAGTGCTAGGCTGGGACTGGTGAATCAGCCCCAGCATTTT	CSARLGLVNQPQHF
.	.	12	TRBJ2-5	TRBV5-4	TGTGCCAGCAGCAACCGACAAGAGACCCAGTACTTC	CASSNRQETQYF
TRBD1	many	14	TRBJ1-2	TRBV6-5	TGTGCCAGCAGCTCCGGGACAGGGGCTTGGGGCTACACCTTC	CASSSGTGAWGYTF
.	many	15	TRBJ2-4	TRBV5-6	TGTGCCAGCAGCCGGGGACCGAAGTCCAAAAACATTCAGTACTTC	CASSRGPKSKNIQYF
.	many	13	TRBJ2-5	TRBV29-1	TGCAGCGGTGACAGGCAAGGGCAAGAGACCCAGTACTTC	CSGDRQGQETQYF
.	few	15	TRBJ2-7	TRBV4-1	TGCGCCAGCAGCCGGGGGGTTGGCGGGTCCTACGAGCAGTACTTC	CASSRGVGGSYEQYF
TRBD1	.	16	TRBJ2-3	TRBV7-3	TGTGCCAGCAGCTTAACGACAGGGGGCGGGACAGATACGCAGTATTTT	CASSLTTGGGTDTQYF
TRBD1	.	12	TRBJ2-3	TRBV5-6	TGTGCCAGCAGCTTGGCAGGGGGAAGGCAGTATTTT	CASSLAGGRQYF
TRBD1	.	13	TRBJ1-2	TRBV7-2	TGTGCCAGCAGCGCAAGGAGGACAGGGGACTACACCTTC	CASSARRTGDYTF
TRBD1	many	16	TRBJ2-2	TRBV25-1	TGTGCCAGCAGTGCCGGGACAGGGAGGAACACCGGGGAGCTGTTTTTT	CASSAGTGRNTGELFF
TRBD1	.	13	TRBJ2-1	TRBV20-1	TGCAGTGCGACAGGGGGATCCTACAATGAGCAGTTCTTC	CSATGGSYNEQFF
.	few	17	TRBJ1-2	TRBV6-2/TRBV6-3	TGTGCCAGCAGTTACACCCGACTCCTTGGACGGGAACGTGGCTACACCTTC	CASSYTRLLGRERGYTF
.	few	12	TRBJ2-4	TRBV2	TGTGCCAGCAGTGAGACAGAGGCCATTCAGTACTTC	CASSETEAIQYF
.	few	17	TRBJ2-2	TRBV19	TGTGCCAGTAGTTCCTCGCTGGGACGCCAGAACACCGGGGAGCTGTTTTTT	CASSSSLGRQNTGELFF
.	.	16	TRBJ2-2	TRBV4-3	TGCGCCAGCAGCCAAGAACCCAGGGCTGACACCGGGGAGCTGTTTTTT	CASSQEPRADTGELFF
.	many	14	TRBJ1-6	TRBV6-1	TGTGCCAGCAGTGCTCCAGGGTGGCATTCACCCCTCCACTTT	CASSAPGWHSPLHF
TRBD2	few	15	TRBJ2-3	TRBV7-8	TGTGCCAGCAGCCGGGGACTAGCGGGACTGGATACGCAGTATTTT	CASSRGLAGLDTQYF
.	.	14	TRBJ2-3	TRBV5-1	TGCGCCAGCAGCTACAGGGCTAGCACAGATACGCAGTATTTT	CASSYRASTDTQYF
TRBD2	.	18	TRBJ2-7	TRBV4-2	TGTGCCAGCAGCCAAGAAACGGGCGCAATAGCGGGAAAGTACGAGCAGTACTTC	CASSQETGAIAGKYEQYF
TRBD1	few	14	TRBJ2-3	TRBV20-1	TGCAGTGCTAGAGATGACAGGGAGACAGATACGCAGTATTTT	CSARDDRETDTQYF
.	many	13	TRBJ2-1	TRBV12-3/TRBV12-4	TGTGCCAGCACTCGCACGGGCGGGACTGAGCAGTTCTTC	CASTRTGGTEQFF
TRBD2	.	15	TRBJ2-5	TRBV20-1	TGCAGTGCTAGCCTTAGCGGGAGGGCCCGGGAGACCCAGTACTTC	CSASLSGRARETQYF
.	few	15	TRBJ2-3	TRBV20-1	TGCAGTGCCAGCCCCAGCCACTCTCTCACAGATACGCAGTATTTT	CSASPSHSLTDTQYF
.	many	16	TRBJ1-6	TRBV4-3	TGCGCCAGCAGCCAAGATGTCAGAAACTATAATTCACCCCTCCACTTT	CASSQDVRNYNSPLHF
TRBD1	many	14	TRBJ2-1	TRBV20-1	TGCAGTGCTTATGGCAGGGGGCTAGGGAATGAGCAGTTCTTC	CSAYGRGLGNEQFF
TRBD1	many	15	TRBJ2-4	TRBV28	TGTGCCAGCAGTCAGGACAGGGGCGCCAAAAACATTCAGTACTTC	CASSQDRGAKNIQYF
TRBD1	few	16	TRBJ2-6	TRBV20-1	TGCAGTGCTAGAGTCGACAGGGGGACTGGGGCCAACGTCCTGACTTTC	CSARVDRGTGANVLTF
.	few	12	TRBJ1-5	TRBV7-9	TGTGCCAGCAGCCTTGGCCCCCAGCCCCAGCATTTT	CASSLGPQPQHF
.	many	13	TRBJ2-7	TRBV12-3/TRBV12-4	TGTGCCAGCGCTAGGGACGGGGTCTACGAGCAGTACTTC	CASARDGVYEQYF
.	many	14	TRBJ2-3	TRBV28	TGTGCCAGCAGTTTATTGCGGGGCACAGATACGCAGTATTTT	CASSLLRGTDTQYF
.	many	17	TRBJ2-2	TRBV7-2	TGTGCCAGCAGCTTATGGGCAGGGACATCCAACACCGGGGAGCTGTTTTTT	CASSLWAGTSNTGELFF